This TCR beta chain was observed in a study of T cell repertoires in cytomegalovirus infection. V was clipped by 5 bases and J by 1 base, with 11 bases between them. From germline, CDR1 is SGHTA and CDR2 FQGTGA. The CDR3 contains 15 residues. From the reads, TCRdb called clonotypes with MiXCR, one entry per CDR3 protein. The table has 300,000 or so distinct CDR3 sequences, roughly a quarter seen once. As for this clonotype: The antigen is unknown.

Study-level results: The study identified carriers of CMV plus the relevant HLA from cumulative public TCR beta family frequency. CMV-specific HLA-C-restricted TCR beta clonotypes dominated the ex vivo response.

The specimen was PBMCs. The chain joins TRBV7-3 to TRBJ2-2; D is tentatively TRBD1 or TRBD2 (5 bases each). The TCR comes from a human donor in good health (CMV status not recorded). Some clones in this sample may be carry-over from other donors' samples. The CDR3 loop is CASSPGTENTGELFF. DNA for the CDR3: TGTGCCAGCAGCCCCGGGACCGAGAACACCGGGGAGCTGTTTTTT.